This T cell receptor beta chain originates from a study of blood T cell repertoires in COVID-19. Whole-study context: Sources were T cells, B-cell-depleted T cells, or PBMCs; the material itself was cDNA or gDNA.

Authors' processing steps: Cell counts per sample came from amplifying reference gene primers. Sequencing was performed with immunoSEQ multiplex PCR; in TCRdb, only in-frame clones are kept and a portion is missing. V, J and clone size reflect that table, while D and trimming were determined from the DNA. The data show some 97,000 clones, with about 85% seen just once and around an eighth held by the top ten. The V and J ends lost 0 bases and 2 bases respectively, with 9 bases between them. Germline V gene lookup returns CDR1 SGDLS and CDR2 YYNGEE. The CDR3 is 15 residues long. This receptor was taken from a man aged 50-60 years with active or convalescent COVID-19. The chain is built from TRBV9 and TRBJ1-5; no clear D gene. The sample taken for sequencing was peripheral blood. DNA for the CDR3: TGTGCCAGCAGCGTAGACCCCTCGGGCAATCAGCCCCAGCATTTT. This encodes CASSVDPSGNQPQHF.